A single sample is the source of the 30 T cell receptor beta chains below, sequenced in a study of T cells in Graves' hyperthyroidism and ophthalmopathy. Researchers amplified the TCR beta CDR3 regions from RNA transcripts. HTBI primers were employed in a first-round RT-PCR of the TCR CDR3. TCRdb called the multiplex PCR reads again in MiXCR, with one record for every CDR3 protein. The sample lists 89,000 or so distinct CDR3 sequences; about 37% were seen once. The sample was peripheral blood or thyroid tissue (not recorded which). These TCRs come from a woman aged 30 to 39 with Graves' hyperthyroidism.

This clonotype was recorded many times. The V call is TRBV13, the J call TRBJ2-7; D tentatively reads TRBD1 or TRBD2 (5 bases each). Looked up from germline, CDR1 is PRHDT and CDR2 is FYEKMQ (reference sequence). Trimming took 2 bases from V and 9 from J, leaving 8 bases between them. The CDR3 is 11 residues long. In DNA form, the CDR3 reads TGTGCCAGCAGCTTACAGGGACGGCAGTACTTC. Residues: CASSLQGRQYF.

Concerning this clonotype itself: One junction end disagrees with the germline gene, perhaps due to a read error. The chain joins TRBV7-9 to TRBJ1-1; D call uncertain. Germline CDR1 SEHNR, CDR2 FQNEAQ (reference sequence). The CDR3 is 15 amino acids. CDR3 loop: CASSAPVGMNTEAFF. The CDR3 nucleotides read TGTGCCAGCAGCGCCCCGGTGGGGATGAACACTGAGGCTTTCTTT.

The chain carries TRBV9 and TRBJ1-5, with a possible D match to TRBD1 (6 bases). Trimming cost V 5 bases and J 7 bases, with 19 bases left between them. This CDR3 contains 15 residues. Germline values: CDR1 SGDLS, CDR2 YYNGEE. CDR3 residues: CASSLAGTLNQPQHF. In nucleotides, the CDR3 is TGTGCCAGCAGTCTCGCCGGGACATTAAACCAGCCCCAGCATTTT.

This rearrangement joins TRBV7-9 to TRBJ1-5; D remains unclear. Trimming took off 1 base at V and 9 bases at J, with 7 bases between the two ends. Germline CDR1 reads SEHNR; CDR2 reads FQNEAQ (reference sequence). The CDR3 runs 12 residues. The CDR3 bases are TGTGCCAGCAGCTTAGTAGCAGGGCCCCAGCATTTT. Translation: CASSLVAGPQHF.

This clonotype came up once. Here the CDR3 DNA reads TGTGCCAGCAGCTTACGGCAGGGAGGTGAAAAACTGTTTTTT. Translated, it gives CASSLRQGGEKLFF. This chain connects TRBV7-2 to TRBJ1-4; TRBD1 might be the D (5 bases). V was clipped by 2 bases and J by 7 bases, with 11 bases between them. This CDR3 spans 14 amino acids. Germline V gene data show CDR1 as SGHTA and CDR2 as FQGNSA.

This clonotype was recorded at least ten times. The chain uses TRBV2 and TRBJ1-5; D possibly corresponds to TRBD1 (5 bases). The V gene lost 6 bases and the J gene lost 6 bases, with 12 bases spanning the gap. CDR1 is SNHLY, CDR2 FYNNEI, per germline. CDR3 length: 13 amino acids. DNA of the CDR3: TGTGCCAGCAGCCTCGAAGGGGCTCAGCCCCAGCATTTT. This sequence encodes CASSLEGAQPQHF.

The count of this clonotype is one. The chain links TRBV20-1 to TRBJ1-1; possible D gene TRBD1, 6 bases. V was cut by 6 bases and J by 5 bases, with 16 bases left in between. This CDR3 region has 13 residues. Germline V gene data show CDR1 as DFQATT and CDR2 as SNEGSKA (reference sequence). The CDR3 coding sequence is TGCAGTGCCAGCGGGGGGCGATGGACTGAAGCTTTCTTT. Its translation is CSASGGRWTEAFF.

This rearrangement joins TRBV20-1 to TRBJ2-7; TRBD1 is a possible D gene (6 bases). The CDR3 has 16 amino acids. Germline lookup yields CDR1 DFQATT and CDR2 SNEGSKA (reference sequence). V lost 0 bases and J lost 1, with 16 bases in between. This CDR3 is CSARDRAGARSYEQYF. DNA of the CDR3: TGCAGTGCTAGAGATCGGGCAGGGGCTAGGTCCTACGAGCAGTACTTC.

There are many counts of this clonotype. V usage is TRBV5-1 and J usage is TRBJ2-5; 7 bases agree with TRBD1. Unmatched junction bases numbered 10, after V lost 0 bases and J lost 2 bases. CDR1 and CDR2 (germline): SGHRS, YFSETQ. This CDR3 contains 17 residues. As DNA, the CDR3 is TGCGCCAGCAGCTTGGCTTGGCCGGGACAGCTACAAGAGACCCAGTACTTC. Protein: CASSLAWPGQLQETQYF.

Ten or more counts support this clonotype. V usage is TRBV3-1 and J usage is TRBJ1-5, with 8 bases lining up with TRBD1. Germline-derived CDR1 and CDR2 are LGHDT and YNNKEL (reference sequence). V gave up 3 bases and J gave up 8 bases; unmatched junction bases: 6. The CDR3 consists of 14 residues. The CDR3 DNA follows: TGTGCCAGCAGCCAGGCGACAGGGGAAAAGCCCCAGCATTTT. Translating it yields CASSQATGEKPQHF.

At least ten counts were recorded for this clonotype. This rearrangement joins TRBV10-1 to TRBJ2-3; either TRBD1 or TRBD2 may fit D (5 bases each). Germline values: CDR1 WNHNN, CDR2 SYGVQD (reference sequence). Trimming removed 6 bases from V and 2 bases from J, with 15 bases in between. The CDR3 has 15 amino acids. CDR3 bases: TGCGCCAGCAGCCAAACGGGACGGTACACAGATACGCAGTATTTT. Encoded protein: CASSQTGRYTDTQYF.

J is TRBJ1-4 and V is TRBV20-1; the D gene is possibly TRBD1 (5 bases). CDR3 length: 13 residues. CDR1 and CDR2 from the germline V gene are DFQATT and SNEGSKA (reference sequence). V lost 3 bases to trimming and J lost 8 bases, with 13 bases between them. CDR3 sequence reads: CSASTGLAEKLFF. In DNA, the CDR3 is TGCAGTGCTAGTACGGGACTAGCGGAAAAACTGTTTTTT.

This clonotype was recorded at least ten times. The chain combines TRBV19 with TRBJ1-1; tentatively, D is TRBD1 (5 bases). Germline loops: CDR1 LNHDA, CDR2 SQIVND (reference sequence). The length of the CDR3 is 16 residues. Trimming left V 8 bases short and J 1 base short, with 20 bases between. DNA of the CDR3: TGTGCCAGTTCCTTGTACGGGGCAGGAGGGAACACTGAAGCTTTCTTT. It specifies CASSLYGAGGNTEAFF.

This chain uses TRBV5-1 with TRBJ2-6; 7 nucleotides align to TRBD2. Germline CDR1 SGHRS, CDR2 YFSETQ. After removal of 3 bases from V and 0 bases from J, the junction contained 3 bases not matched to a gene. The CDR3 has 16 residues. CDR3 nucleotide sequence: TGCGCCAGCAGCTGGGGGGGTTACTCTGGGGCCAACGTCCTGACTTTC. Encoded protein: CASSWGGYSGANVLTF.

This clonotype was found many times. The chain couples TRBV5-5 to TRBJ1-4; tentative D call: TRBD1 (6 bases). Germline-derived CDR1 and CDR2 are SGHKS and YYEKEE (reference sequence). CDR3 length: 15 amino acids. Trimming cost V 7 bases and J 8 bases, with 21 bases left between them. CDR3 DNA: TGTGCCAGCGGCCCCTGGGACACCCTAGAAGAAAAACTGTTTTTT. It is translated as CASGPWDTLEEKLFF.

This sequence joins TRBV11-2 and TRBJ2-3, with 7 nucleotides matching TRBD1. This CDR3 is built from 14 residues. CDR1 and CDR2 from the germline V gene are SGHAT and FQNNGV. V was pared by 5 bases and J by 3 bases, with 5 bases of the junction left unmatched. Here the CDR3 DNA reads TGTGCCAGCAGCACCCTACAGGGGACAGATACGCAGTATTTT. Protein sequence: CASSTLQGTDTQYF.

At least ten counts were recorded for this clonotype. This sequence joins TRBV20-1 and TRBJ2-5; the match to TRBD1 covers 10 bases. The CDR3 contains 14 residues. Looked up from germline, CDR1 is DFQATT and CDR2 is SNEGSKA (reference sequence). The V and J ends lost 6 bases and 5 bases, in that order; junction bases with no gene match: 9. The CDR3 nucleotides are TGCAGTGCCACCGACAGGGGGCGTATGGAGACCCAGTACTTC. Amino acid sequence: CSATDRGRMETQYF.

About this clonotype: Relative to the germline gene, one junction end is altered; a read error may explain this. The J gene is TRBJ1-4, the V gene TRBV19; no firm D call. The CDR3 has 13 residues. Germline values: CDR1 LNHDA, CDR2 SQIVND (reference sequence). CDR3 DNA: TGTGTCAGTACGTCGCGGTCGAGAGAGAAACTGTTTTTT. Translated: CVSTSRSREKLFF.

This clonotype has at least ten counts. The V and J genes are TRBV28 and TRBJ1-3; D is perhaps TRBD1 (5 bases). CDR3 length: 13 residues. In germline, CDR1 is MDHEN, CDR2 SYDVKM. With 7 bases removed from V and 2 bases from J, the gap between germline ends came to 9 bases. CDR3 protein: CASTRDPGNTIYF. The CDR3 region has the DNA TGTGCCAGCACTCGGGACCCTGGAAACACCATATATTTT. Drawing the rest from reference TRBV28 and TRBJ1-3, the complete variable domain is DVKVTQSSRYLVKRTGEKVFLECVQDMDHENMFWYRQDPGLGLRLIYFSYDVKMKEKGDIPEGYSVSREKKERFSLILESASTNQTSMYLCASTRDPGNTIYFGEGSWLTVV.

The V gene is TRBV15, the J gene TRBJ2-5, with D possibly being TRBD1 (5 bases). The CDR3 contains 15 residues. The germline V and J ends were trimmed by 1 base and 4 bases, with 13 bases remaining between them. Germline values: CDR1 LNHNV, CDR2 YYDKDF (reference sequence). The CDR3 reads CATSRGIWGGETQYF. The CDR3 coding sequence is TGTGCCACCAGCAGAGGCATATGGGGCGGAGAGACCCAGTACTTC.

In its sample, this clonotype was seen a few times. The rearrangement uses TRBV7-9 and TRBJ2-7; 9 bases line up with TRBD1. This CDR3 contains 13 residues. CDR1 and CDR2 from the germline V gene are SEHNR and FQNEAQ (reference sequence). Unmatched junction bases numbered 4, after V lost 4 bases and J lost 6 bases. CDR3 in amino acids: CASSWDRAGEQYF. The CDR3 bases are TGTGCCAGCAGCTGGGACAGGGCTGGCGAGCAGTACTTC.

In regard to this clonotype: A much bigger clone sits one base away, suggesting this may be a read error. The V call is TRBV10-3, the J call TRBJ2-7, with unresolved D. There are 15 residues in the CDR3. The germline gives CDR1 ENHRY, CDR2 SYGVKD. CDR3 nucleotides: TGTGCCAGCAGTTACTCGAGTGATTACGAGATCGAGCAGCACTTC. It codes for CASSYSSDYEIEQHF.

The chain joins TRBV6-1 to TRBJ2-7, with 9 bases lining up with TRBD2. V was clipped by 3 bases and J by 3 bases; unmatched bases: 6. Per germline, CDR1 MNHNS and CDR2 SASEGT. CDR3 length: 15 residues. Written as DNA, the CDR3 is TGTGCCAGCAGTGAGTGGCTAGCGGGGAACTACGAGCAGTACTTC. Translation: CASSEWLAGNYEQYF.

This clonotype was counted many times. The V call is TRBV20-1, the J call TRBJ1-5; D might be TRBD1 (5 bases). The V end lost 5 bases, the J end lost 0 bases, and 20 bases lay between the germline ends. The CDR3 totals 17 residues. Germline values: CDR1 DFQATT, CDR2 SNEGSKA (reference sequence). This CDR3 is CSAHPGARLNSNQPQHF. In nucleotides, the CDR3 is TGCAGTGCTCATCCCGGGGCAAGACTTAATAGCAATCAGCCCCAGCATTTT.

In this sample, this clonotype turned up a few times. A much larger clone lies a single base off, so this may be a read error. Likely a read error: the CDR3 ends without its conserved phenylalanine or tryptophan. This rearrangement joins TRBV12-3 or TRBV12-4 to TRBJ1-2; D perhaps matches TRBD1 (6 bases). The ends were cut back, 7 bases at V and 4 bases at J, with 16 bases in the middle. This CDR3 has 14 residues. CDR3 DNA sequence: TGTGCCAGCATCCCCGGGGGCGGTCCCTATGGCTACACCATC. The encoded protein is CASIPGGGPYGYTI.

This clonotype is a singleton in its sample. CDR3 sequence (DNA): TGTGCCTGGAGTGTTATTGGGAGCACTGAAGCTTTCTTT. The encoded protein is CAWSVIGSTEAFF. V and J are TRBV30 and TRBJ1-1; no definite D call. Per germline, CDR1 GTSNPN and CDR2 SVGIG (reference sequence). The CDR3 is 13 residues long. The germline V and J ends were trimmed by 0 bases and 4 bases, with 9 bases remaining between them.

At least ten counts were recorded for this clonotype. This rearrangement joins TRBV20-1 to TRBJ1-6; D not certain. The V gene's germline CDR1 is DFQATT and CDR2 SNEGSKA (reference sequence). The ends were cut back, 1 base at V and 4 bases at J, with 17 bases in the middle. The CDR3 spans 17 residues. Here the CDR3 DNA reads TGCAGTGCTAGAGCAGATTGGCAGTTCCCTTATAATTCACCCCTCCACTTT. Protein product: CSARADWQFPYNSPLHF.

The chain combines TRBV5-1 with TRBJ2-3; a possible D gene is TRBD1 (5 bases). The CDR3 is made up of 17 amino acids. V shed 2 bases and J shed 4 bases, with 20 bases lying between them. Germline values: CDR1 SGHRS, CDR2 YFSETQ. CDR3 protein: CASSFDPPSWGPDTQYF. CDR3 in DNA: TGCGCCAGCAGCTTCGATCCGCCTTCCTGGGGCCCAGATACGCAGTATTTT.

Many counts were recorded for this clonotype. The V gene is TRBV20-1, the J gene TRBJ1-5; D is ambiguous. V was cut by 6 bases and J by 0 bases, with 18 bases left in between. CDR1 DFQATT and CDR2 SNEGSKA come from the germline V gene (reference sequence). This CDR3 is 16 amino acids long. The CDR3 reads CSASVRRPDSNQPQHF. CDR3 nucleotides: TGCAGTGCGTCAGTTAGGAGGCCAGATAGCAATCAGCCCCAGCATTTT.

For this clonotype: A much larger clone is a single base away; this may be a read error. This CDR3 fails to terminate in the conserved phenylalanine or tryptophan, so it likely reflects a read error. This chain joins TRBV9 and TRBJ1-1, with D hard to call. CDR3 length: 13 residues. CDR1 is SGDLS and CDR2 is YYNGEE in the germline V gene. Deletions cut 6 bases from V and 6 bases from J, with 15 bases between. In nucleotides, the CDR3 is TGTGCCAGCACCCGAGAGACTCGGGCTGAAGCTTTCTCT. Protein sequence: CASTRETRAEAFS.